One sample yielded the 25 T cell receptor beta chains listed below, sequenced in a study of cytomegalovirus exposure and HLA in healthy donors. The PCR ran on 60 Vbeta and 13 Jbeta primers. Here immunoSEQ multiplex PCR was the method, and the copy in TCRdb shows in-frame clones only, minus some. The sample has under 90,000 clones. The sequenced material came from PBMCs. Receptor source: a man over 45 in good health and CMV-seropositive.

In regard to this clone: A read error may produce the germline difference seen at one junction end. The V gene is TRBV4-3, the J gene TRBJ2-1; D is undetermined. Germline CDR1 LGHNA, CDR2 YSLEER. The CDR3 is made up of 15 amino acids. In DNA form, the CDR3 reads TGCGCCAGCGGGCCCTCCTTGAGCTCCGACAATGAGCAGTTCTTC. This translates into CASGPSLSSDNEQFF.

V gene TRBV27 combines with J gene TRBJ1-2; 9 nucleotides match TRBD1. The germline CDR1 and CDR2 sequences are MNHEY and SMNVEV (reference sequence). The CDR3 covers 14 residues. V gave up 5 bases and J gave up 6 bases; unmatched junction bases: 7. The CDR3 loop reads CASSPPTGGDGYTF. CDR3 in DNA: TGTGCCAGCAGTCCCCCGACAGGGGGAGATGGCTACACCTTC.

The V and J genes are TRBV11-3 and TRBJ2-2; TRBD1 matches 8 bases. Germline V CDR1 and CDR2: SGHNT, YENEEA. CDR3 length: 15 residues. J lost 4 bases, V lost 6 bases, and 7 bases had no gene match. In DNA form, the CDR3 reads TGTGCCAGCAGGCCCGGACAGGGCATCACCGGGGAGCTGTTTTTT. It encodes CASRPGQGITGELFF.

Written as DNA, the CDR3 is TGTGCCAGCAGTTTGAGGGGGGGGACAGGGGACGAAAAACTGTTTTTT. Encoded protein: CASSLRGGTGDEKLFF. The chain couples TRBV28 to TRBJ1-4, with 10 bases identical to TRBD1. The CDR3 has 16 amino acids. Germline CDR1 MDHEN, CDR2 SYDVKM. The ends lost 3 bases at V and 8 bases at J; junction bases unmatched: 9.

The V call is TRBV5-4, the J call TRBJ2-3; D might be TRBD2 (6 bases). This CDR3 is built from 15 residues. Between the trimmed V and J ends, which lost 3 bases and 0 bases, there was a span of 11 bases. CDR1 is SGHNT and CDR2 is YYREEE in the germline V gene (reference sequence). The chain's CDR3 is CASSSRSGSTDTQYF. The CDR3 bases are TGTGCCAGCAGCTCCCGGAGCGGGAGCACAGATACGCAGTATTTT.

The chain uses TRBV7-6 and TRBJ1-5; D not certain. The CDR3 runs to 15 residues. The germline gives CDR1 SGHVS, CDR2 FNYEAQ. The V end lost 3 bases, the J end lost 4 bases, and 13 bases lay between the germline ends. In DNA, the CDR3 is TGTGCCAGCAGCTTGCAATATGGGAGGAATCAGCCCCAGCATTTT. Translated: CASSLQYGRNQPQHF. Using reference TRBV7-6 and TRBJ1-5 for the parts outside the CDR3, the full variable domain is GAGVSQSPRYKVTKRGQDVALRCDPISGHVSLYWYRQALGQGPEFLTYFNYEAQQDKSGLPNDRFSAERPEGSISTLTIQRTEQRDSAMYRCASSLQYGRNQPQHFGDGTRLSIL.

This rearrangement joins TRBV30 to TRBJ2-3; possible D gene TRBD1, 5 bases. CDR1 and CDR2 (germline): GTSNPN, SVGIG (reference sequence). This CDR3 has 13 residues. V shed 2 bases and J shed 2 bases, with 8 bases lying between them. The DNA for the CDR3 is TGTGCCTGGAGTAGGGGCTACACAGATACGCAGTATTTT. It translates to CAWSRGYTDTQYF.

The chain is built from TRBV4-2 and TRBJ1-5; 10 nucleotides line up with TRBD1. Trimming took 1 base from V and 7 from J; bases not matched to a gene: 4. The CDR3 runs 15 residues. CDR1 is LGHNA and CDR2 is YNFKEQ in the germline V gene. DNA of the CDR3: TGTGCCAGCAGCCAAGGGGGACAGGGGACCCAGCCCCAGCATTTT. The encoded protein is CASSQGGQGTQPQHF.

The V gene is TRBV14, the J gene TRBJ2-3, with 10 bases lining up with TRBD2. This CDR3 spans 17 amino acids. The germline CDR1 and CDR2 sequences are SGHDN and FVKESK. J was trimmed by 5 bases and V by 6 bases; bases with no gene match: 14. CDR3 sequence reads: CASSRYSSGRVGDTQYF. As DNA, the CDR3 is TGTGCCAGCAGTCGATACTCAAGCGGGAGGGTTGGAGATACGCAGTATTTT.

The chain is built from TRBV29-1 and TRBJ1-3; D uncertain. The germline V gene has CDR1 SQVTM and CDR2 ANQGSEA. This CDR3 spans 8 amino acids. Between the trimmed V and J ends, which lost 4 bases and 13 bases, there was a span of 5 bases. DNA of the CDR3: TGCAGCGTTGCGGGAATATATTTT. It encodes CSVAGIYF.

The gene calls are TRBV5-1 and TRBJ2-5, with D tentatively TRBD2 (6 bases). The CDR3 length is 14 residues. Germline assignment: CDR1 SGHRS and CDR2 YFSETQ. V was clipped by 0 bases and J by 4 bases, with 10 bases between them. The DNA for the CDR3 is TGCGCCAGCAGCTTGGGCCTAGCGAGAGAGACCCAGTACTTC. The encoded protein is CASSLGLARETQYF.

The genes are TRBV18 and TRBJ2-7; maybe TRBD1 (7 bases). Germline CDR1 and CDR2: KGHSH and LQKENI. The V and J ends lost 3 bases and 1 base respectively, with 10 bases between them. The CDR3 extends over 14 amino acids. The CDR3 is CASSPRDRSYEQYV. The CDR3 DNA is TGTGCCAGCTCACCGCGGGACAGATCCTACGAGCAGTACGTC.

V and J are TRBV18 and TRBJ2-5; 7 bases agree with TRBD1. The V gene's germline CDR1 is KGHSH and CDR2 LQKENI. This CDR3 comprises 15 residues. V lost 3 bases to trimming and J lost 1 base; unmatched junction nucleotides: 5. The CDR3 DNA reads TGTGCCAGCTCACCCGGACAGGACCCCCAAGAGACCCAGTACTTC. Amino acids: CASSPGQDPQETQYF.

This chain joins TRBV30 and TRBJ2-5; the match to TRBD2 covers 9 bases. Per the germline V gene, CDR1 is GTSNPN and CDR2 is SVGIG (reference sequence). V dropped 4 bases and J dropped 5; count of bases not matched to a gene: 2. CDR3 length: 12 amino acids. The CDR3 is CAWTSGTETQYF. CDR3 bases: TGTGCCTGGACTAGCGGGACGGAGACCCAGTACTTC.

V gene TRBV10-2 combines with J gene TRBJ1-1, with D possibly TRBD1 on 6 matching bases. The germline gives CDR1 WSHSY, CDR2 SAAADI. The V end was cut by 8 bases, the J end by 0 bases, with 13 bases between. This CDR3 has 14 amino acids. The CDR3 DNA reads TGCGCCAGCCAGGGACAACGAATGAACACTGAAGCTTTCTTT. Amino acids: CASQGQRMNTEAFF.

The J gene is TRBJ2-3, the V gene TRBV18; perhaps TRBD2 as D (5 bases). Trimming took 2 bases from V and 0 from J, leaving 18 bases between them. The CDR3 spans 18 residues. The germline V gene encodes CDR1 KGHSH and CDR2 LQKENI. The CDR3 DNA follows: TGTGCCAGCTCACCATACGTTAGTCAGCGGCCTAGCACAGATACGCAGTATTTT. This gives the protein CASSPYVSQRPSTDTQYF.

CDR3 coding DNA: TGTGCCAGCAGTTTGGCGGGACGGAGGCCCTACGAGCAGTACTTC. The encoded protein is CASSLAGRRPYEQYF. This chain connects TRBV27 to TRBJ2-7; D possibly corresponds to TRBD2 (6 bases). Per germline, CDR1 MNHEY and CDR2 SMNVEV (reference sequence). CDR3 length equals 15 residues. Between the trimmed V and J ends, which lost 3 bases and 2 bases, there was a span of 14 bases.

The chain has TRBV4-2 and TRBJ1-1, with a tentative D call TRBD1 (6 bases). Germline V CDR1 and CDR2: LGHNA, YNFKEQ. V dropped 5 bases and J dropped 4 bases, with 11 bases sitting between them. The CDR3 is made up of 13 amino acids. Written as DNA, the CDR3 is TGTGCCAGCAGCAAACAGGGAGCCACTGAAGCTTTCTTT. Its protein product is CASSKQGATEAFF.

V usage is TRBV2 and J usage is TRBJ1-3; D call uncertain. The V and J ends lost 9 bases and 2 bases respectively, with 8 bases between them. Per germline, CDR1 SNHLY and CDR2 FYNNEI. The CDR3 covers 12 residues. Written as DNA, the CDR3 is TGTGCCAGGGGAGGGACTGGAAACACCATATATTTT. Protein sequence: CARGGTGNTIYF. Using reference TRBV2 and TRBJ1-3 for the parts outside the CDR3, the full variable domain is EPEVTQTPSHQVTQMGQEVILRCVPISNHLYFYWYRQILGQKVEFLVSFYNNEISEKSEIFDDQFSVERPDGSNFTLKIRSTKLEDSAMYFCARGGTGNTIYFGEGSWLTVV.

V gene TRBV11-2 combines with J gene TRBJ2-5, with TRBD2 matching 7 bases. The CDR3 covers 14 residues. CDR1 and CDR2 (germline): SGHAT, FQNNGV. V lost 5 bases to trimming and J lost 3 bases; unmatched junction nucleotides: 6. CDR3: CASSPQGLKETQYF. The CDR3 bases are TGTGCCAGCAGCCCTCAGGGACTAAAAGAGACCCAGTACTTC.

J is TRBJ1-2 and V is TRBV6-1, with 9 bases fitting TRBD1. CDR3 length equals 12 residues. Germline assignment: CDR1 MNHNS and CDR2 SASEGT. The V segment lost 6 bases and the J segment 4 bases; nucleotides outside the gene matches: 0. In nucleotides, the CDR3 is TGTGCCAGCAGACAGGGGGCCTATGGCTACACCTTC. Translating gives CASRQGAYGYTF.

The gene calls are TRBV11-3 and TRBJ2-7; the match to TRBD1 covers 7 bases. With 5 bases clipped from V and 4 bases from J, the junction kept 8 bases outside the gene matches. Germline V CDR1 and CDR2: SGHNT, YENEEA. The CDR3 loop spans 14 amino acids. In DNA form, the CDR3 reads TGTGCCAGCAGCCCGCGGACAGGTTTGTACGAGCAGTACTTC. Its translation is CASSPRTGLYEQYF.

This rearrangement joins TRBV19 to TRBJ2-1; TRBD2 matches 9 bases. The germline V gene encodes CDR1 LNHDA and CDR2 SQIVND (reference sequence). This CDR3 region has 16 residues. Trimming at V came to 5 bases and at J to 7 bases, leaving 12 bases not matched to a gene. CDR3 protein: CASSAPRLAGVNEQFF. CDR3 nucleotides: TGTGCCAGTAGTGCCCCCCGATTAGCGGGAGTAAATGAGCAGTTCTTC.

The chain has TRBV13 and TRBJ1-5, with D possibly matching TRBD1 (5 bases). V lost 2 bases, J lost 6 bases, and 11 bases lay in between. This CDR3 spans 14 amino acids. Germline loops: CDR1 PRHDT, CDR2 FYEKMQ (reference sequence). Here the CDR3 reads CASSLQGSVQPQHF. The CDR3 DNA is TGTGCCAGCAGCTTACAGGGCTCGGTTCAGCCCCAGCATTTT.

J is TRBJ2-7 and V is TRBV7-2; TRBD1 matches 7 bases. Germline CDR1 and CDR2: SGHTA and FQGNSA. J gave up 4 bases and V 5 bases, and 11 bases lay outside the gene matches. The CDR3 sequence is 15 residues long. In DNA, the CDR3 is TGTGCCAGCAGCCTAAACCGGGACAGTGTATACGAGCAGTACTTC. Amino acids: CASSLNRDSVYEQYF. Full variable domain (remainder filled in from reference TRBV7-2 and TRBJ2-7): GAGVSQSPSNKVTEKGKDVELRCDPISGHTALYWYRQSLGQGLEFLIYFQGNSAPDKSGLPSDRFSAERTGGSVSTLTIQRTQQEDSAVYLCASSLNRDSVYEQYFGPGTRLTVT.